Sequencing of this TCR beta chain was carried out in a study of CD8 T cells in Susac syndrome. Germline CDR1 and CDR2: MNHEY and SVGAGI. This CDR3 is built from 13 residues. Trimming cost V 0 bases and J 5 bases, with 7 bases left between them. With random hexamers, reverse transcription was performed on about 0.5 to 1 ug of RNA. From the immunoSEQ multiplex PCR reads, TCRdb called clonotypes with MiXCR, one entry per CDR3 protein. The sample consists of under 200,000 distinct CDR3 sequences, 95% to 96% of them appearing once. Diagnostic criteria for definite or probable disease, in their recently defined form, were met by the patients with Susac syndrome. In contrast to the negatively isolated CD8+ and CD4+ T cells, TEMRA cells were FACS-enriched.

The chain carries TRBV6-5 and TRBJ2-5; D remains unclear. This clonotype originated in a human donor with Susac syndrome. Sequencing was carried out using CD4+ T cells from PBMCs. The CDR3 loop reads CASSYSVVETQYF. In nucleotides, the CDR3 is TGTGCCAGCAGTTACTCAGTGGTCGAGACCCAGTACTTC.